The rows below give T cell receptor beta chains drawn from one sample of a study of blood T cells in healthy people across ages. TCRdb ran MiXCR on the 5' RACE reads and lists one entry per CDR3 protein. This table has 1,300,000 or so distinct CDR3 sequences, 59% appearing once. The source material was blood. The receptors derive from a man aged 18 to 30 in good health. The CDR3 runs from the conserved cysteine through the conserved F or W. D genes are given only for firm matches. Rows give clone size only sometimes, using once, few, many, or a class for an expanded clone.

>TRBV6-5|-|TRBJ2-1|-
CASSYKGPGNEQFF
TGTGCCAGCAGTTACAAGGGGCCGGGGAATGAGCAGTTCTTC
>TRBV7-2|-|TRBJ2-1|-
CATEWGGREGNEQFF
TGTGCCACCGAATGGGGTGGTAGGGAAGGCAATGAGCAGTTCTTC
>TRBV10-2|few|TRBJ2-7|TRBD1
CATCRDRGSYEQYF
TGCGCCACCTGCCGGGACAGGGGGAGTTACGAGCAGTACTTC
>TRBV18|-|TRBJ2-4|-
CASSPTAIDRDRALREQYF
TGTGCCAGCTCACCTACCGCCATAGACAGAGATCGAGCTTTGAGGGAGCAGTACTTC
>TRBV5-6|-|TRBJ1-2|TRBD1
CASSYRPLMTGGFGYTF
TGTGCCAGCAGCTATCGCCCCCTCATGACAGGGGGTTTCGGCTACACCTTC
>TRBV4-2|-|TRBJ2-5|-
CASSQPGTSQNEQYF
TGTGCCAGCAGCCAGCCAGGGACGAGCCAAAATGAGCAGTACTTC
>TRBV3-1|-|TRBJ2-1|TRBD2
CASSQDWLAGVSSYNEQFF
TGTGCCAGCAGCCAAGATTGGCTAGCGGGGGTGAGCTCCTACAATGAGCAGTTCTTC
>TRBV6-2/TRBV6-3|-|TRBJ2-7|-
CASSPRLVSLEQYF
TGTGCCAGTAGCCCCCGGCTGGTTTCGCTCGAGCAGTACTTC
>TRBV6-1|-|TRBJ1-2|-
CASSASFNYGYTF
TGTGCCAGCAGTGCAAGTTTCAACTATGGCTACACCTTC
>TRBV20-1|-|TRBJ2-3|-
CSAFDRGGSDTQYF
TGCAGTGCTTTCGACAGGGGAGGGTCAGATACGCAGTATTTT
>TRBV20-1|-|TRBJ2-7|-
CSASSSLSYEQYF
TGCAGTGCTAGTTCTAGCTTATCCTACGAGCAGTACTTC
>TRBV3-1|-|TRBJ2-5|-
CASSAGRTQETQYF
TGTGCCAGCAGCGCTGGACGGACACAAGAGACCCAGTACTTC
>TRBV12-3/TRBV12-4|few|TRBJ2-1|-
CASGYRAEQFF
TGTGCCAGCGGTTACAGAGCCGAGCAGTTCTTC
>TRBV6-5|-|TRBJ2-7|-
CASSRGGQRPYEQYF
TGTGCCAGCAGTAGGGGGGGACAGAGGCCCTACGAGCAGTACTTC
>TRBV4-1|-|TRBJ2-1|-
CASSQDLCEQFF
TGCGCCAGCAGCCAAGATTTGTGTGAGCAGTTCTTC
>TRBV7-6|-|TRBJ2-5|TRBD2
CASSHLAGESQETQYF
TGTGCCAGCAGCCACCTAGCGGGGGAGTCGCAAGAGACCCAGTACTTC
>TRBV6-2/TRBV6-3|few|TRBJ2-7|TRBD1
CASTPGQETYEQYF
TGTGCCAGCACCCCGGGACAGGAGACCTACGAGCAGTACTTC
>TRBV29-1|-|TRBJ2-5|TRBD1
CSAGTGLRETQYF
TGCAGCGCTGGGACAGGCCTCAGGGAGACCCAGTACTTC
>TRBV6-2/TRBV6-3|-|TRBJ2-1|-
CASSPTVRPSSYNKQFF
TGTGCCAGCAGCCCAACCGTCAGACCTAGCTCCTACAATAAGCAGTTCTTC
>TRBV4-1|-|TRBJ2-5|-
CASSQGHREEQETQYF
TGCGCCAGCAGCCAGGGTCACCGGGAAGAACAAGAGACCCAGTACTTC
>TRBV20-1|-|TRBJ2-1|-
CSTRDKGASYNEQFF
TGCAGTACTAGAGACAAAGGGGCCTCCTACAATGAGCAGTTCTTC
>TRBV9|-|TRBJ1-5|-
CASSVDPGGQPQHF
TGTGCCAGCAGCGTAGACCCCGGGGGTCAGCCCCAGCATTTT
>TRBV12-3/TRBV12-4|-|TRBJ1-5|-
CASSLIGVQPQHF
TGTGCCAGCAGTTTAATAGGGGTTCAGCCCCAGCATTTT
>TRBV6-6|-|TRBJ1-1|-
CASSYLGVGSTEAFF
TGTGCCAGCAGTTATTTGGGGGTTGGGTCGACTGAAGCTTTCTTT
>TRBV6-6|-|TRBJ1-2|TRBD1
CASSPFVGQGCTF
TGTGCCAGCAGTCCTTTTGTGGGACAGGGTTGCACCTTC
>TRBV12-3/TRBV12-4|-|TRBJ2-4|-
CASISTRTKNIQYF
TGTGCCAGCATCTCAACGCGAACCAAAAACATTCAGTACTTC
>TRBV6-1|few|TRBJ2-7|-
CASSSQLKFGYYEQYF
TGTGCCAGCAGCTCCCAACTAAAATTCGGCTACTACGAGCAGTACTTC
>TRBV20-1|-|TRBJ1-4|TRBD1
CSARYTGGSNEKLFF
TGCAGTGCTAGATATACAGGGGGCAGTAATGAAAAACTGTTTTTT
>TRBV15|few|TRBJ1-2|TRBD1
CATSKRQGFNYGYTF
TGTGCCACCAGCAAACGACAGGGTTTTAACTATGGCTACACCTTC
>TRBV29-1|-|TRBJ2-5|-
CSVIQDQETQYF
TGCAGCGTAATACAGGACCAAGAGACCCAGTACTTC
>TRBV12-3/TRBV12-4|-|TRBJ1-2|-
CASSTGGYTF
TGTGCCAGCAGTACTGGTGGCTACACCTTC
>TRBV6-5|-|TRBJ2-2|TRBD2
CASSYSGTSGGWGELFF
TGTGCCAGCAGTTACTCGGGGACTAGCGGGGGTTGGGGGGAGCTGTTTTTT
>TRBV2|-|TRBJ1-6|TRBD1
CASRPRDRERGAPLHF
TGTGCCAGCAGACCCCGGGACAGGGAGAGAGGTGCACCCCTCCACTTT
>TRBV7-9|-|TRBJ2-7|TRBD1
CASSRVGTGSYEQYF
TGTGCCAGCAGCAGAGTTGGGACAGGGTCCTACGAGCAGTACTTC
>TRBV18|once|TRBJ2-5|TRBD1
CASSPATGGGETQYF
TGTGCCAGCTCACCCGCGACAGGGGGTGGAGAGACCCAGTACTTC
>TRBV4-2|-|TRBJ2-1|TRBD2
CASSPRDYYNEQFF
TGTGCCAGCAGCCCTCGGGACTATTACAATGAGCAGTTCTTC
>TRBV4-3|-|TRBJ1-5|-
CASSHDFSNQPQHF
TGCGCCAGCAGCCACGACTTTAGCAATCAGCCCCAGCATTTT
>TRBV6-5|once|TRBJ2-5|TRBD2
CASSSHQAGRETQYF
TGTGCCAGCAGTTCCCACCAAGCGGGGAGGGAGACCCAGTACTTC
>TRBV6-1|-|TRBJ2-1|-
CASFNRDMGFF
TGTGCCAGCTTCAACCGGGACATGGGGTTCTTC
>TRBV7-4|once|TRBJ1-1|-
CASSLEVRRVPEAFF
TGTGCCAGCAGCTTAGAAGTCCGCAGGGTTCCTGAAGCTTTCTTT
>TRBV4-1|-|TRBJ1-6|-
CASSQARTVNNSPLHF
TGCGCCAGCAGCCAAGCCCGGACAGTTAATAATTCACCCCTCCACTTT
>TRBV25-1|-|TRBJ1-4|-
CASSEQGQGKEKLFF
TGTGCCAGCAGTGAGCAAGGGCAGGGTAAAGAAAAACTGTTTTTT
>TRBV4-1|-|TRBJ1-2|-
CASRVTPANYGYTF
TGCGCCAGCAGAGTCACACCCGCTAACTATGGCTACACCTTC
>TRBV7-2|-|TRBJ2-3|-
CASSPIQRTDTQYF
TGTGCCAGCAGCCCAATACAGAGAACAGATACGCAGTATTTT
>TRBV20-1|-|TRBJ2-1|TRBD1
CSARGVPQGSSYNEQFF
TGCAGTGCTAGAGGAGTCCCACAGGGGAGCTCCTACAATGAGCAGTTCTTC
>TRBV29-1|few|TRBJ1-4|TRBD1
CSGRTGGSNEKLFF
TGCAGCGGCCGAACAGGGGGTTCTAATGAAAAACTGTTTTTT
>TRBV7-6|-|TRBJ1-1|-
CASSQLNWGHTEAFF
TGTGCCAGCAGCCAACTAAACTGGGGTCATACTGAAGCTTTCTTT
>TRBV27|-|TRBJ1-1|-
CASSGTHGEAFF
TGTGCCAGCAGTGGAACACACGGTGAAGCTTTCTTT
>TRBV20-1|-|TRBJ2-1|TRBD2
CSAATSGMRSEQFF
TGCAGTGCAGCCACTAGCGGGATGAGGAGTGAGCAGTTCTTC
>TRBV11-3|once|TRBJ2-3|TRBD1
CASSSRGQALDTQYF
TGTGCCAGCAGCTCGAGGGGACAGGCATTGGATACGCAGTATTTT